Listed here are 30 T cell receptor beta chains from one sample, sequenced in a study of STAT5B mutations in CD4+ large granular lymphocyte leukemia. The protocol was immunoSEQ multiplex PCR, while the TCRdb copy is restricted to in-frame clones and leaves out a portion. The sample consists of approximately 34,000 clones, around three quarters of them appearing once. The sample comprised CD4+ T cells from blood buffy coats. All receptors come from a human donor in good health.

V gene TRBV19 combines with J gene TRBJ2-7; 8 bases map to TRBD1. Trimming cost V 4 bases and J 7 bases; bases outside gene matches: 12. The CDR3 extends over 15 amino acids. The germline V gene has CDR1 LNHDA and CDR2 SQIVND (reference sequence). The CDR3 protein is CASSTPGTGSQEQYF. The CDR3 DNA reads TGTGCCAGTAGTACCCCCGGGACAGGTTCGCAAGAGCAGTACTTC.

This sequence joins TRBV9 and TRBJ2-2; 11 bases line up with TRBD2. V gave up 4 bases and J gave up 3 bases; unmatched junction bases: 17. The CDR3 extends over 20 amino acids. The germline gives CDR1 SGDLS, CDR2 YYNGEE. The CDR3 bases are TGTGCCAGCAGCTACGATCTGGGGGCTAGCGGGGGGACCTACACCGGGGAGCTGTTTTTT. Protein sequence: CASSYDLGASGGTYTGELFF.

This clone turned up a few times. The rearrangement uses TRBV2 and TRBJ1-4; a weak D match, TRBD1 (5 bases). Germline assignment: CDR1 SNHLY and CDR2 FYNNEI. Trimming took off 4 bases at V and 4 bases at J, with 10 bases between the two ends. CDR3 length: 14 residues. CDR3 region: CASSVGGVNEKLFF. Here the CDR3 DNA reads TGTGCCAGCAGTGTCGGGGGGGTTAATGAAAAACTGTTTTTT.

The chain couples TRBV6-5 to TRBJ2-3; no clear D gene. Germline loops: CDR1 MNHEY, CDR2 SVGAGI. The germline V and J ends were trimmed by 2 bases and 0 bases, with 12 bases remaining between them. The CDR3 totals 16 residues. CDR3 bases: TGTGCCAGCAGTTACCCCCGGCGGCCAAGCACAGATACGCAGTATTTT. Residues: CASSYPRRPSTDTQYF.

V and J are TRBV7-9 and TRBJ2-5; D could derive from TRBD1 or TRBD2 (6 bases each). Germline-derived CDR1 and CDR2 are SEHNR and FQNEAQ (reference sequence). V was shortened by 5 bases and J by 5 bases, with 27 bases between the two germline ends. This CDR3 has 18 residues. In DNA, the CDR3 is TGTGCCAGCAGCCCCCGTTCCGTGGGGGGCACCCGGATGGAGACCCAGTACTTC. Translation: CASSPRSVGGTRMETQYF. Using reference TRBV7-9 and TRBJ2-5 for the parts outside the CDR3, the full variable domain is DTGVSQNPRHKITKRGQNVTFRCDPISEHNRLYWYRQTLGQGPEFLTYFQNEAQLEKSRLLSDRFSAERPKGSFSTLEIQRTEQGDSAMYLCASSPRSVGGTRMETQYFGPGTRLLVL.

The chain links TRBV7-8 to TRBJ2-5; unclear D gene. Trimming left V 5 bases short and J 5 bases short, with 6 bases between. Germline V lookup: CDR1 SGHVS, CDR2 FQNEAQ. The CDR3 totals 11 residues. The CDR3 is CASSPFETQYF. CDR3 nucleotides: TGTGCCAGCAGCCCTTTTGAGACCCAGTACTTC.

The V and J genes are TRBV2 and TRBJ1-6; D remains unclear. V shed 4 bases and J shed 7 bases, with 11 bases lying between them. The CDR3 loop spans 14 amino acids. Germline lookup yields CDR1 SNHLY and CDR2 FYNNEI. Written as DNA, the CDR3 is TGTGCCAGCAGTGTCCGGCAGTCCAATTCACCCCTCCACTTT. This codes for CASSVRQSNSPLHF.

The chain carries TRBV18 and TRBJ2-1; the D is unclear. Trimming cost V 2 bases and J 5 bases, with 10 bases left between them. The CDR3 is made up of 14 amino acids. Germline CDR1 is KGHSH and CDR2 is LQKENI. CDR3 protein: CASSPLNLDNEQFF. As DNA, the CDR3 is TGTGCCAGCTCACCATTAAATCTTGACAATGAGCAGTTCTTC.

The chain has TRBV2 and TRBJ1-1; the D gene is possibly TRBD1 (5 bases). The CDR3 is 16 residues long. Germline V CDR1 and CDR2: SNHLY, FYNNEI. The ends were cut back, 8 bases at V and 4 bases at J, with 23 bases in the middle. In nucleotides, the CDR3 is TGTGCCAGCCAAGTTTTTGGTCAGGGAAGGCCCACTGAAGCTTTCTTT. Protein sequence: CASQVFGQGRPTEAFF.

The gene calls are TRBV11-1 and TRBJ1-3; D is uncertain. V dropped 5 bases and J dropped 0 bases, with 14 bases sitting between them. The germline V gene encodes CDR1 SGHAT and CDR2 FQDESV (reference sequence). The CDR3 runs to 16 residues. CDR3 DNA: TGTGCCAGCAGCCCCTTGGACCCGTACTCTGGAAACACCATATATTTT. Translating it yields CASSPLDPYSGNTIYF.

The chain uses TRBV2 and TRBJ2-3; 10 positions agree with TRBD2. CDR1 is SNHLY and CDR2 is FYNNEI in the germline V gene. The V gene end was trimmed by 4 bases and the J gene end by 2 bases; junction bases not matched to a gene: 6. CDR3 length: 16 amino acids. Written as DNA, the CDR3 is TGTGCCAGCAGTGCCCAACTAGCGGGGTACACAGATACGCAGTATTTT. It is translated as CASSAQLAGYTDTQYF.

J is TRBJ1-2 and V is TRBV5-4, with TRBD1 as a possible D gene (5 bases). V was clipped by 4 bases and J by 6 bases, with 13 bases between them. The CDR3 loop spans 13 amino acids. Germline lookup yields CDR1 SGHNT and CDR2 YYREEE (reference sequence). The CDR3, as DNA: TGTGCCAGCAGCCTGCCCGGGGCCGATGGCTACACCTTC. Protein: CASSLPGADGYTF.

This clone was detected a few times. The CDR3 DNA reads TGTGCCAGCGCTGGTCGGGACAATGAGCAGTTCTTC. Protein sequence: CASAGRDNEQFF. The chain combines TRBV5-6 with TRBJ2-1; no clear D. The CDR3 runs 12 residues. The V gene's germline CDR1 is SGHDT and CDR2 YYEEEE. Between the trimmed V and J ends, which lost 7 bases and 5 bases, there was a span of 10 bases. The complete variable domain, with remaining parts taken from reference TRBV5-6 and TRBJ2-1, reads DAGVTQSPTHLIKTRGQQVTLRCSPKSGHDTVSWYQQALGQGPQFIFQYYEEEERQRGNFPDRFSGHQFPNYSSELNVNALLLGDSALYLCASAGRDNEQFFGPGTRLTVL.

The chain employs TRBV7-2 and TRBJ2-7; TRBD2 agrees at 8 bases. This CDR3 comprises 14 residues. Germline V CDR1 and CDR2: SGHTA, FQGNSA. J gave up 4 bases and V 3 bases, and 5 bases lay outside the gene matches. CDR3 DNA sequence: TGTGCCAGCAGCTTCGGGGGGGGGAAGTACGAGCAGTACTTC. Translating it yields CASSFGGGKYEQYF.

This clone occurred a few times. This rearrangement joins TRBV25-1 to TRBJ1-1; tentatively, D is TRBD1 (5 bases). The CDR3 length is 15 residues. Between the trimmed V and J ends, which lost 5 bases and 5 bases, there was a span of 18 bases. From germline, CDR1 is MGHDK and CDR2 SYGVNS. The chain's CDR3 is CASSPLRGEGTEAFF. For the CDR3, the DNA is TGTGCCAGCAGTCCCCTGAGAGGGGAGGGAACTGAAGCTTTCTTT.

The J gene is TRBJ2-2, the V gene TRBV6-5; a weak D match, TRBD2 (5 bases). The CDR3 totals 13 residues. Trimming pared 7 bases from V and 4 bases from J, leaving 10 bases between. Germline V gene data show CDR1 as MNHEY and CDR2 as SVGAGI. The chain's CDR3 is CASTPAGTGELFF. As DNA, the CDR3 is TGTGCCAGCACCCCGGCGGGCACCGGGGAGCTGTTTTTT.

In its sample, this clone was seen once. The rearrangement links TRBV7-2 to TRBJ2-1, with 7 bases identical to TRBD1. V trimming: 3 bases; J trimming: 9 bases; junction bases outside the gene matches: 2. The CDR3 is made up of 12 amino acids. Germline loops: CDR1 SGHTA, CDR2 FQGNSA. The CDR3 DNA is TGTGCCAGCAGCTTGGCAGGGGGTGAGCAGTTCTTC. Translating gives CASSLAGGEQFF. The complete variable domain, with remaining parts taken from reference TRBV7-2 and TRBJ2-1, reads GAGVSQSPSNKVTEKGKDVELRCDPISGHTALYWYRQSLGQGLEFLIYFQGNSAPDKSGLPSDRFSAERTGGSVSTLTIQRTQQEDSAVYLCASSLAGGEQFFGPGTRLTVL.

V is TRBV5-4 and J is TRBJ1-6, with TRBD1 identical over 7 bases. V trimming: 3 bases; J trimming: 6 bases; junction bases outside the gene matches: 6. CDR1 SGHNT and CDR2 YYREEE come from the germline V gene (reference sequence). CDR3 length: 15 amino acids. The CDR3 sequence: CASSYQDRLNSPLHF. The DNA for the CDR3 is TGTGCCAGCAGCTACCAGGACAGGCTTAATTCACCCCTCCACTTT.

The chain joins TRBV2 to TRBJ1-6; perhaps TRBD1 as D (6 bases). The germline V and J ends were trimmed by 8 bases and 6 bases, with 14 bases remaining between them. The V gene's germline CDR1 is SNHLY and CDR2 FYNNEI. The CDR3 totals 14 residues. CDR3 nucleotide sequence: TGTGCCAGCTGGTTCGGGGGGCCTAATTCACCCCTCCACTTT. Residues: CASWFGGPNSPLHF.

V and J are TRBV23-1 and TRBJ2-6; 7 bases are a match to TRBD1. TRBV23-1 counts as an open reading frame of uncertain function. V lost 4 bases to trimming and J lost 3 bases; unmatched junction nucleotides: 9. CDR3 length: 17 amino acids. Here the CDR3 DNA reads TGCGCCAGCAGTCCGGGACAGAAAAGGTTTGGGGCCAACGTCCTGACTTTC. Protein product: CASSPGQKRFGANVLTF.

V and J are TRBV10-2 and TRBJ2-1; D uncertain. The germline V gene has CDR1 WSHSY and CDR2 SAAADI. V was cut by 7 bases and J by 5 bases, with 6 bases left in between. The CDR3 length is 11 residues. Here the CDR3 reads CASMSNNEQFF. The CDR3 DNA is TGCGCCAGCATGAGCAACAATGAGCAGTTCTTC.

CDR3 loop: CASSLRGQGNTGELFF. The CDR3 nucleotides are TGTGCCAGCAGCTTACGGGGACAGGGTAACACCGGGGAGCTGTTTTTT. The chain is built from TRBV7-8 and TRBJ2-2; 9 bases match TRBD1. CDR3 size: 16 residues. J gave up 2 bases and V 2 bases, and 3 bases lay outside the gene matches. Germline V gives CDR1 SGHVS, CDR2 FQNEAQ. Complete variable domain (other parts from reference TRBV7-8 and TRBJ2-2): GAGVSQSPRYKVAKRGQDVALRCDPISGHVSLFWYQQALGQGPEFLTYFQNEAQLDKSGLPSDRFFAERPEGSVSTLKIQRTQQEDSAVYLCASSLRGQGNTGELFFGEGSRLTVL.

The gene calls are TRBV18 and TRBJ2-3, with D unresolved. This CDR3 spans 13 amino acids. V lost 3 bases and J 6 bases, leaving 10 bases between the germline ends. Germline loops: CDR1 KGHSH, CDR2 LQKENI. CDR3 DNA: TGTGCCAGCTCACCCCAGGTCGGGGATACGCAGTATTTT. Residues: CASSPQVGDTQYF.

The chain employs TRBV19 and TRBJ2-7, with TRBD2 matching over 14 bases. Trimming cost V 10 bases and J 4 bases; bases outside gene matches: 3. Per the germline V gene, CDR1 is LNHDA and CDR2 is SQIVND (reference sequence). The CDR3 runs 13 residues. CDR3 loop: CATGTSGGYEQYF. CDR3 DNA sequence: TGTGCCACCGGGACTAGCGGGGGTTACGAGCAGTACTTC.

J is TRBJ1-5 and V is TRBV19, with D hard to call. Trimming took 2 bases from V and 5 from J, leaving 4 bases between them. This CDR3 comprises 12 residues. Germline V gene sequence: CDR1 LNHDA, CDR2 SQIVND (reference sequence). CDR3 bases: TGTGCCAGTAGTATATGGGATCAGCCCCAGCATTTT. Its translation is CASSIWDQPQHF.

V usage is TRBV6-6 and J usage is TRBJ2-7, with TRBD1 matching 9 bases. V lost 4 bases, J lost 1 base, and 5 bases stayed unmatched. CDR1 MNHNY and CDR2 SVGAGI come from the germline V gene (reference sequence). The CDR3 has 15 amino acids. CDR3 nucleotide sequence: TGTGCCAGCAGTTCCCCGGGACAGGGATCCTACGAGCAGTACTTC. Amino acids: CASSSPGQGSYEQYF.

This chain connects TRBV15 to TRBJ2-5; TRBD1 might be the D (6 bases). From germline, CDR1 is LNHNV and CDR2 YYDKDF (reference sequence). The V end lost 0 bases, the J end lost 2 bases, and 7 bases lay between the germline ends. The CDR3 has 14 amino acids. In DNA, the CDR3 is TGTGCCACCAGCAGAGATACAGGGCAAGAGACCCAGTACTTC. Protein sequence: CATSRDTGQETQYF.

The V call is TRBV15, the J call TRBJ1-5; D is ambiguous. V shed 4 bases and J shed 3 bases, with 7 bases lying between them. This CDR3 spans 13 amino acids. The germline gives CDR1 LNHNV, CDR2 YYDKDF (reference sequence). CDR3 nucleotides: TGTGCCACCAGCACACCCTTCAATCAGCCCCAGCATTTT. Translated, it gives CATSTPFNQPQHF.

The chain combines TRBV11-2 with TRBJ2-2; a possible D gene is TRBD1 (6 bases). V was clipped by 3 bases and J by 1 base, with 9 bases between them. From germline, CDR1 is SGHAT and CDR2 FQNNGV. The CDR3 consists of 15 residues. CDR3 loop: CASSLGHRNTGELFF. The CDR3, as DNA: TGTGCCAGCAGCTTGGGACACCGGAACACCGGGGAGCTGTTTTTT.

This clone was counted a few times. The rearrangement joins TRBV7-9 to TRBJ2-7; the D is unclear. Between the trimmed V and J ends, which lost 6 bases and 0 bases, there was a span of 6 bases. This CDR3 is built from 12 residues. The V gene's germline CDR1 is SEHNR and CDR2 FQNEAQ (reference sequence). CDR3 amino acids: CASRESSYEQYF. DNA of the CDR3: TGTGCCAGCAGGGAGTCCTCCTACGAGCAGTACTTC.